The 3 T cell receptor beta chains below were found in one sample sequenced in a study of cytomegalovirus exposure and HLA in healthy donors listed by TCRdb under 2017. Library creation used the immunoSEQ multiplex PCR assay. A mixture of 60 forward primers for TCR Vbeta segments and 13 reverse primers for TCR Jbeta segments was used in the multiplex PCR. TCRdb took this table from immuneACCESS and kept in-frame rearrangements with V and J called. Such tables lack part of the clones; where checked against another copy, unresolved V genes explain under half of the gap, and the rest is unexplained. The sample table contains 150,000 or so clones; only one count was recorded for approximately 81% of them. The top ten clones comprise approximately 2.5% of the sample. Sequenced: PBMCs. Source of these receptors: a woman aged 18-29 years in good health and CMV-seronegative.

The chain carries TRBV28 and TRBJ2-1, with TRBD1 matching 8 bases. This CDR3 region has 16 residues. The germline V gene has CDR1 MDHEN and CDR2 SYDVKM. V trimming: 2 bases; J trimming: 10 bases; junction bases outside the gene matches: 13. The CDR3 DNA reads TGTGCCAGCAGTTTACGGGGACAGGTGAGAACTTGGGAGCAGTTCTTC. Protein: CASSLRGQVRTWEQFF.

The chain recombines TRBV28 with TRBJ2-1, with TRBD2 identical over 7 bases. CDR3 length: 13 amino acids. Germline CDR1 MDHEN, CDR2 SYDVKM. With V trimmed by 4 bases and J by 6 bases, 3 bases remained unmatched. The DNA of the CDR3 is TGTGCCAGCAGTTCGAGCGGGGCCAATGAGCAGTTCTTC. As protein: CASSSSGANEQFF.

The chain carries TRBV4-1 and TRBJ2-5, with TRBD2 matching 7 bases. With 1 base clipped from V and 5 bases from J, the junction kept 4 bases outside the gene matches. The CDR3 has 14 amino acids. Germline-derived CDR1 and CDR2 are MGHRA and YSYEKL. In DNA form, the CDR3 reads TGCGCCAGCAGCCAAGGGGGAGGGGCGGAGACCCAGTACTTC. Encoded protein: CASSQGGGAETQYF.